This T cell receptor (beta chain) was captured in a study of blood T cells in healthy people across ages. Points from the study as a whole: Estimates based on one million T cells were treated as lower bounds. A greater number of naive CD4+ cells and higher diversity distinguished long-lived donors from aged donors.

Germline V gene data show CDR1 as KGHDR and CDR2 as SFDVKD. This CDR3 is built from 19 residues. Trimming at V came to 2 bases and at J to 4 bases, leaving 16 bases not matched to a gene. In terms of origin and age, donors were healthy Caucasian individuals from Russia aged roughly 6 to 100. Samples each yielded at least 6 micrograms of total RNA. Comments on this clonotype: Its specificity is unknown.

Together with a sample-barcoded 5' primer, a J-beta primer mix was included in a second PCR lasting roughly 6 to 12 cycles. TCRdb reprocessed the 5' RACE reads with MiXCR, giving one entry per CDR3 protein. The profile covers 1.5 million to 2 million distinct CDR3 sequences, with about 39% appearing a single time and roughly 24% taken by the ten largest. The genes are TRBV24-1 and TRBJ2-1, with TRBD1 matching 7 bases. The source of this sequence is a human donor in good health. The material sequenced was blood. The DNA of the CDR3 is TGTGCCACCAGTGATTCTCTCCCTTCGACAGGGACAAATTACAATGAGCAGTTCTTC. Translated: CATSDSLPSTGTNYNEQFF.